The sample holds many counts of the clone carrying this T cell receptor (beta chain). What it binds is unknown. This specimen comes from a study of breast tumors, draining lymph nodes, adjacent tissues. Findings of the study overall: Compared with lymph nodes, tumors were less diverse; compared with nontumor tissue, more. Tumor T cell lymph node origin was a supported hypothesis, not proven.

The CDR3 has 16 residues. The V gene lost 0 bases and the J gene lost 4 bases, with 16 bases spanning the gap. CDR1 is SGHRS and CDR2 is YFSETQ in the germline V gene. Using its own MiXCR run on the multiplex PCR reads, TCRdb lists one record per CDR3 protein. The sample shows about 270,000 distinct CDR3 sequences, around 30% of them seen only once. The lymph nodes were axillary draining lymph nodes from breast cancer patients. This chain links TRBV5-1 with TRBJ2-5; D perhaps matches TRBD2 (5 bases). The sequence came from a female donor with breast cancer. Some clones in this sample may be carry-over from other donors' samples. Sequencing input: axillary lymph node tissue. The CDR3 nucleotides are TGCGCCAGCAGCTTGGAAGGGAGCGCCATAATAGAGACCCAGTACTTC. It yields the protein CASSLEGSAIIETQYF.